Sequencing of this T cell receptor (beta chain) was carried out in a study of cytomegalovirus exposure and HLA in healthy donors (dated by TCRdb to between 2016 and 2019). A note on the overall study: An earlier analysis of more than 550 of the donors reported 276 Gb of sequence data and 95 million to 120 million unique TCR beta sequences obtained from about 180 million T cells. Around 300 gigabases of sequencing data and approximately 84 million unique TCR sequences were included in an early release covering roughly 600 HLA-typed donors. Of the approximately 400 genotyped donors, approximately 80% fell in the genetic ancestry cluster associated with self-reported Caucasian donors. The study aimed to test whether signatures of past pathogen exposure could be identified by cataloging public T cell receptors. Using immunosequencing, the study profiled T cell repertoires from 640 or so subjects and related those repertoires to cytomegalovirus serostatus. A separate validation cohort of over a hundred different subjects was used in addition to the roughly 720-subject first cohort. The study combined high-throughput TCR immunosequencing, statistical association of individual TCRs with disease status, and machine learning to predict cytomegalovirus infection status. In a later analysis, previously published TCR beta repertoires from several hundred donors were re-analyzed and high-resolution HLA genotyping was added so that TCR occurrence patterns could be studied. Rather than drawing on any new phenotypic data, the later analysis identified candidate immune exposures from TCR beta sequences and the way those sequences occurred across donors. To decide whether each TCR beta V gene segment behaved as functional or pseudogenic, an earlier analysis of some 540 of the donors relied on high-throughput TCR beta sequencing. Donor age, sex, ethnicity and CMV serostatus were compiled alongside the repertoire data. Genome-wide SNP genotypes for about 55% of the roughly 670 donors were used in a later genetic analysis, which treated that subset as a discovery cohort. Every discovery cohort repertoire had been produced on one sequencing platform. Both class I and class II loci were covered by HLA typing, at four-digit resolution. The number of typed donors differed by locus: roughly 620-630 for A, B, C, DRB1 and DQB1; about 520 for DQA1; around 580 for DPA1; and approximately 450 for DPB1. Roughly five DR-DQ haplotypes were treated as single units for association and clustering because of strong linkage in the cohort. Among about 370 genotyped donors of the cohort, an average of approximately 240,000 unique TCR beta nucleotide sequences was sequenced per donor, of which roughly 17% were non-productive. Overall study outcomes, separate from this receptor: A total of around 150 TCR beta chains were listed by the study as associated with cytomegalovirus. The cohort was sequenced for TCR beta chains only, and without alpha or paired-chain data the features that could be detected were limited. Because the 87-base-pair reads could not distinguish some IMGT-functional V segments, including TRBV6-2 and TRBV6-3, those segments were excluded. A later analysis reported that several top co-occurrence clusters appeared linked to parvovirus B19, influenza, CMV and Epstein-Barr virus. Most CMV-associated TCR beta chains appeared to be HLA-restricted in a later analysis, and the HLA associations seemed to be driven largely by CMV exposure. When HLA alleles, especially DR and DQ, strongly co-occurred, attributing TCR associations to individual alleles was difficult. In a later analysis, the rate of TCR association differed among HLA loci, with DRB1 alleles having the most associated TCRs and HLA-C alleles having the fewest. Because HLA typing was unavailable for some donors at each locus, only the typed subset was used in association tests. Presence/absence analyses assumed roughly uniform sequencing depth across donors, an assumption that may not hold. Compared with the approximately 710-donor mean, donors in an Asian-associated ancestry cluster had fewer N-insertions in productive TCRs, according to a later genetic analysis. A cluster of highly shared sequence variants was judged likely to represent a technical artifact of the sequencing pipeline. While some public TCRs were present in many individuals, most TCR sequences turned up only very rarely across donors. A further reported finding was that TCR beta sequences accurately predicted the HLA-A and HLA-B alleles for most subjects in the first cohort. According to the authors, the approach could potentially be generalized to other disease states and immunological phenotypes. In both the original and validation cohorts, the classifier was reported to diagnose cytomegalovirus status with high specificity and sensitivity. In an earlier analysis of roughly 500 of the donors, most TCR beta V segments appeared in productive rearrangements about 87% or about 30% of the time, broadly matching IMGT annotations. The only immune exposure information available for the cohort was CMV serostatus. A few of the identified cytomegalovirus-associated TCR beta chains were confirmed in vitro to be specific for cytomegalovirus antigens. A later analysis found that HLA-associated TCR beta chains were more clonally expanded and had lower generation probabilities than equally common non-associated chains. An association between a missense DCLRE1C variant and V-gene and J-gene trimming of TCR beta chains was found in a later genetic analysis and replicated in an independent cohort. Correlated functional status among segregating V segments might be attributable to linkage disequilibrium, but an unknown experimental factor could not be ruled out. At a false discovery rate of 0.05, a later analysis linked 16,000 or so TCR beta sequences to specific HLA alleles. Because counts were too low, more than 15 rarely observed V segments, including chromosome 9 orphons, were excluded from the earlier analysis of some 590 of the donors.

In total, roughly 670 healthy bone marrow donors made up the cohort. Cohort members were all nominally healthy when sampled, although unrecorded immune exposures were likely present. The donor was CMV seronegative and was included in the group of 352 seronegative cohort members. A peripheral blood sample was provided by each donor, and peripheral blood mononuclear cells were used for TCR beta sequencing. Genomic DNA was extracted from the blood cell samples with the Qiagen DNeasy Blood Extraction Kit. Note on this clone: The specificity of this receptor is unknown. No base-level quality is on record; no much larger clone is a single base apart.

Between the V and J ends, shortened by 2 bases and 0 bases respectively, the junction contains 15 bases. CDR1 is given as SGHDT and CDR2 as YYEEEE, both from the germline V gene. The CDR3 contains 17 residues, cysteine and phenylalanine counted. Left in the record is the CDR3 DNA by itself, 51 bases read in frame from the first base. The library was produced with the immunoSEQ multiplex PCR assay. The multiplex PCR relied on a mix of 60 forward primers for TCR Vbeta segments and 13 reverse primers for TCR Jbeta segments. Amplification of the CDR3 region of rearranged TCR beta genes was performed with a multiplex PCR assay on genomic DNA. Amplified TCR beta libraries were sequenced as 87-base-pair reads on the Illumina HiSeq System. For the original study's pipeline: A later analysis tallied 70 million to 100 million unique TCR beta chains across the 700 or so repertoires, and about 12 million of those chains were shared by two or more donors. To remove PCR and sequencing errors, raw reads were error-corrected and collapsed into unique sequences using a nearest-neighbor algorithm that merged closely related sequences. V, D and J gene segments were assigned by aligning CDR3 sequences to IMGT reference sequences. For a sequence to be retained, a match of at least six nucleotides was required to both a V gene segment and a J gene segment. A rearrangement counted as productive if the CDR3 had no stop codons and remained in frame with V and J, and every other rearrangement counted as non-productive. Following IMGT convention, CDR3 was defined as the stretch from the second conserved V-encoded cysteine up to the conserved J-encoded phenylalanine. In an earlier analysis of approximately 500 of the donors, sequences lacking an unambiguous match to a single V gene segment were excluded. In an earlier analysis of roughly 500 of the donors, V segments were called functional above 56.7% productive rearrangements and were called segregating when the between-donor standard deviation exceeded 5%. A statistical classification framework was built to diagnose cytomegalovirus status from the catalog of TCR beta chain sequences. V and J gene assignment, in a later analysis, came from comparing TCR nucleotide sequences with IMGT/GENE-DB human TR gene sequences. The TCRdist pipeline was used in a later analysis to assign CDR3 sequences and most-parsimonious VDJ recombination scenarios. In a later analysis, every TCR beta chain was defined by the combination of its CDR3 amino acid sequence and its V-gene family, and reads without a unique V-gene family were dropped. In a later analysis, 500 to 700 highly shared, low-generation-probability nucleotide sequences were removed to address suspected cross-contamination and a sequencing artifact. A later analysis calculated a clonal expansion index for each public chain from normalized within-repertoire ranks of inferred template counts. In a later analysis, generation probabilities were computed using a VDJ recombination model fitted to out-of-frame rearrangements, and the results were checked against IGoR. A later analysis scored TCR-TCR, TCR-HLA and TCR-CMV co-occurrence with hypergeometric tests, applying a repertoire-size bias correction to TCR pairs. A later analysis estimated false discovery rates by permuting HLA or CMV assignments 20 times. In a later analysis, co-occurring TCRs were grouped with DBSCAN, and TCRdist sequence similarity was added when clustering was performed within HLA-allele-positive subsets. Repertoires with fewer than 30,000 or more than 120,000 public chains were left out of co-occurrence clustering, as were a handful of repertoires with anomalous nucleotide sharing. TCRdb took this table from immuneACCESS and kept in-frame rearrangements with V and J called. Such tables lack part of the clones; where checked against another copy, unresolved V genes explain under half of the gap, and the rest is unexplained. V and J calls plus clone size are reproduced from that table; the DNA served to infer D and trimming. The sample table records around 210,000 clones; about 85% of these occur just once. The biggest ten clones account for about 0.25% of the sample.

This chain is built from TRBV5-6 and TRBJ2-4; the D gene remains uncertain. Input material: PBMCs. This TCR derives from a girl aged 2 to 9 in good health and CMV-seronegative. At the DNA level, the sequence is TGTGCCAGCAGCTTTCGGAAGCGACCCCTAGCCAAAAACATTCAGTACTTC. It translates as CASSFRKRPLAKNIQYF. The CDR3, completed at both ends by the reference TRBV5-6 and TRBJ2-4 genes, gives the full variable domain DAGVTQSPTHLIKTRGQQVTLRCSPKSGHDTVSWYQQALGQGPQFIFQYYEEEERQRGNFPDRFSGHQFPNYSSELNVNALLLGDSALYLCASSFRKRPLAKNIQYFGAGTRLSVL.